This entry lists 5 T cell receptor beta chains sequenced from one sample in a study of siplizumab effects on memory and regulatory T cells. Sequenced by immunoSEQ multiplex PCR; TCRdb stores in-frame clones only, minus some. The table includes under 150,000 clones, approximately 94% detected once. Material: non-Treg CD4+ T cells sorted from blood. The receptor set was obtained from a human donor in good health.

CDR3 in DNA: TGTGCCTGGGATTCGGGGACTAGTCAGTTCTTC. It specifies CAWDSGTSQFF. The chain links TRBV30 to TRBJ2-1; 8 positions agree with TRBD2. Germline V gene lookup returns CDR1 GTSNPN and CDR2 SVGIG (reference sequence). The CDR3 has 11 amino acids. Trimming at V came to 5 bases and at J to 13 bases, leaving 7 bases not matched to a gene.

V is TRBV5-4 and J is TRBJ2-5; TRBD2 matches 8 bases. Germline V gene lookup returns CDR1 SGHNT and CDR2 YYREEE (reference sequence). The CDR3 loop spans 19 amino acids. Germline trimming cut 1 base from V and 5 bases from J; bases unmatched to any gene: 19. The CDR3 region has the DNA TGTGCCAGCAGCTTGAGTATGACCAGCGGGAGTGGGGCCGAGGAGACCCAGTACTTC. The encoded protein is CASSLSMTSGSGAEETQYF.

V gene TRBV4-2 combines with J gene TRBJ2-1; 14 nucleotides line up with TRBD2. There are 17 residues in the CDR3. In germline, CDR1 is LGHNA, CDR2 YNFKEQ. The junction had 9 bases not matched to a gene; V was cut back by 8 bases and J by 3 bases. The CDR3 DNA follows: TGTGCCAGCGGGGGACTAGCGGGAGAAAAAGGCTACAATGAGCAGTTCTTC. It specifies CASGGLAGEKGYNEQFF.

The CDR3 loop is CASRPGTANTEAFF. CDR3 nucleotides: TGCGCCAGCAGACCGGGGACGGCGAACACTGAAGCTTTCTTT. This chain joins TRBV5-1 and TRBJ1-1, with D maybe TRBD1 (5 bases). The germline V gene encodes CDR1 SGHRS and CDR2 YFSETQ. The CDR3 has 14 amino acids. Trimming cost V 5 bases and J 1 base, with 12 bases left between them.

The CDR3 coding sequence is TGTGCCAGCAGCCCCAACGGGGGGTTCTCCACAGATACGCAGTATTTT. Residues: CASSPNGGFSTDTQYF. V and J are TRBV11-2 and TRBJ2-3; 7 bases line up with TRBD2. The V and J ends lost 5 bases and 2 bases, in that order; junction bases with no gene match: 10. The CDR3 has 16 residues. Germline CDR1 reads SGHAT; CDR2 reads FQNNGV.